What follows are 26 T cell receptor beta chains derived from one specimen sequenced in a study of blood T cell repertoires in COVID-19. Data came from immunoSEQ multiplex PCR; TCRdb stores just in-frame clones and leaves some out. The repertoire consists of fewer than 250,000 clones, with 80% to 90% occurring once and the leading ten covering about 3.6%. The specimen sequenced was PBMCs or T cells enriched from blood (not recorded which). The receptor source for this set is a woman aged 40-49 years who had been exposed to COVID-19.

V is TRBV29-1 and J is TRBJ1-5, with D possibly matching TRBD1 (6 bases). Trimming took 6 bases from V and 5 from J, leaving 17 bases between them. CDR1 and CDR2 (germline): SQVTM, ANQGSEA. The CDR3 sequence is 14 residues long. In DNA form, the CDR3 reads TGCAGCGTCGTGTGGGGGGGCTCCGATCAGCCCCAGCATTTT. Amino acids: CSVVWGGSDQPQHF.

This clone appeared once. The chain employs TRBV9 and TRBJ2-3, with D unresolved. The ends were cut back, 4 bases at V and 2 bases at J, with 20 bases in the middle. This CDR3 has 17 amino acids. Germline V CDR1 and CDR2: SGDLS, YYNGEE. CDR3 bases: TGTGCCAGCAGCACTCCCGGGTCCGCTTCTACCACAGATACGCAGTATTTT. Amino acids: CASSTPGSASTTDTQYF.

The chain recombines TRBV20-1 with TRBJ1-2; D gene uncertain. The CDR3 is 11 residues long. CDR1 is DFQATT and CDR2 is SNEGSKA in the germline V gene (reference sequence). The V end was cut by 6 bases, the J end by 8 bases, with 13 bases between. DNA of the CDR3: TGCAGTGCGCCTTTAAGCTCGGGCTACACCTTC. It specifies CSAPLSSGYTF.

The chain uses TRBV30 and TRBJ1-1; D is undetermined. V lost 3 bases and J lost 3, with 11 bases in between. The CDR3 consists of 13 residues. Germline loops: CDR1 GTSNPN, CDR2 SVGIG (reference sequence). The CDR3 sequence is CAWSVSRDTEAFF. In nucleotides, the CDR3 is TGTGCCTGGAGCGTCTCGAGGGACACTGAAGCTTTCTTT.

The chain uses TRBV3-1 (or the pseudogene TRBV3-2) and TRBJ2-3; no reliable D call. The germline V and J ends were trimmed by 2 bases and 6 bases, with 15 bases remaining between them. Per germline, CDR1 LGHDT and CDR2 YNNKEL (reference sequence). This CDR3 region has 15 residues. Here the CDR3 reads CASSQRSPGLDTQYF. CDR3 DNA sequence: TGTGCCAGCAGCCAACGGTCCCCCGGGTTGGATACGCAGTATTTT.

This chain's CDR3 is CASSGQNEKLFF. Written as DNA, the CDR3 is TGTGCCAGCAGCGGACAAAATGAAAAACTGTTTTTT. The chain has TRBV9 and TRBJ1-4; D not certain. The CDR3 runs 12 residues. V lost 3 bases and J 5 bases, leaving 5 bases between the germline ends. Per the germline V gene, CDR1 is SGDLS and CDR2 is YYNGEE.

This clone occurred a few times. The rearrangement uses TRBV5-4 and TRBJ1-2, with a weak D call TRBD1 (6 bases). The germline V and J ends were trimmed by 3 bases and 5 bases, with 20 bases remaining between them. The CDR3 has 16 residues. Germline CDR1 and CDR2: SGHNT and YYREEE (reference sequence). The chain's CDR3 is CASSSGAGPMGYGYTF. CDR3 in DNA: TGTGCCAGCAGCTCAGGGGCCGGTCCCATGGGGTATGGCTACACCTTC.

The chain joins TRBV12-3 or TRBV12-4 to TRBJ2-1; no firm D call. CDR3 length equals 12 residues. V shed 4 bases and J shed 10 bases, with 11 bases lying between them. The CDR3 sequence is CASSSPVREQFF. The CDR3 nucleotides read TGTGCCAGCAGTTCCCCGGTACGCGAGCAGTTCTTC.

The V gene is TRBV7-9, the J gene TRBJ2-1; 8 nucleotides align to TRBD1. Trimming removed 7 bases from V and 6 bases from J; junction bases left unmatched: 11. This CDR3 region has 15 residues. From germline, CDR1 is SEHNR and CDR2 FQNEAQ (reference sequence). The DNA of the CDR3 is TGTGCCAGCACCCCCGGGACAGGAGGGGGCAATGAGCAGTTCTTC. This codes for CASTPGTGGGNEQFF.

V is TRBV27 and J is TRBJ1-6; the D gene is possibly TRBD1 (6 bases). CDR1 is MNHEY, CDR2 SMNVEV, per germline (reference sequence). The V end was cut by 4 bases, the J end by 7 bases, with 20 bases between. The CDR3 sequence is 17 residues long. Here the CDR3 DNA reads TGTGCCAGCAGTTCTACCCCGTACAGGGTTGGCAATTCACCCCTCCACTTT. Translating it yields CASSSTPYRVGNSPLHF.

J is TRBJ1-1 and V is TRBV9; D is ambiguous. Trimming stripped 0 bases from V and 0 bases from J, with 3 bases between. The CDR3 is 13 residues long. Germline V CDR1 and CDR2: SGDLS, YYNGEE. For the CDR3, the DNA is TGTGCCAGCAGCGTAGAGCTGAACACTGAAGCTTTCTTT. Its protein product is CASSVELNTEAFF.

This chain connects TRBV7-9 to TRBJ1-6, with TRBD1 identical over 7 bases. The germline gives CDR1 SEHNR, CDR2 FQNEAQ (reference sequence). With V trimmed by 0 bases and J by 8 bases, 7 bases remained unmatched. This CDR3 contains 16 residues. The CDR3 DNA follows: TGTGCCAGCAGCTTAGCGCGAGGGGGCGAGGATTCACCCCTCCACTTT. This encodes CASSLARGGEDSPLHF. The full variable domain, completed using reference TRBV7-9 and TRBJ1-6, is DTGVSQNPRHKITKRGQNVTFRCDPISEHNRLYWYRQTLGQGPEFLTYFQNEAQLEKSRLLSDRFSAERPKGSFSTLEIQRTEQGDSAMYLCASSLARGGEDSPLHFGNGTRLTVT.

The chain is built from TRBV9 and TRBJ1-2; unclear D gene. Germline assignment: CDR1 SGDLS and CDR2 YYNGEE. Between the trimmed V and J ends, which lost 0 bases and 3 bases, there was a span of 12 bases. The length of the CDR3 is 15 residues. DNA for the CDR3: TGTGCCAGCAGCGTAGGACGCACCGGGGACTATGGCTACACCTTC. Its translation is CASSVGRTGDYGYTF.

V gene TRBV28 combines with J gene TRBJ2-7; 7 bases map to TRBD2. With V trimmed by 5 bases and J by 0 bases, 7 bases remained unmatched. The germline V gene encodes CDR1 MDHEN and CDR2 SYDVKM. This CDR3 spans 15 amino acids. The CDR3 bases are TGTGCCAGCAGTACCCCGGGACTAAGCTCCTACGAGCAGTACTTC. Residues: CASSTPGLSSYEQYF.

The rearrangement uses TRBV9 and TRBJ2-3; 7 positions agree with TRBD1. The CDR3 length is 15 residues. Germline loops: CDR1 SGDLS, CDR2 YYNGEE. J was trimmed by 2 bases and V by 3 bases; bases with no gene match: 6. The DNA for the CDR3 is TGTGCCAGCAGCGCCCGGGACAGCAACACAGATACGCAGTATTTT. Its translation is CASSARDSNTDTQYF.

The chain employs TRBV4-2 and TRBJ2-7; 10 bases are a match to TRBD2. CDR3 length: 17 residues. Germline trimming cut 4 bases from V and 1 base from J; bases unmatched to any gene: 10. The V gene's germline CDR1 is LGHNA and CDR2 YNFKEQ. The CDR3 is CASSRGRTSGLSYEQYF. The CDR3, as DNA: TGTGCCAGCAGCCGAGGGAGGACTAGCGGTCTTTCCTACGAGCAGTACTTC.

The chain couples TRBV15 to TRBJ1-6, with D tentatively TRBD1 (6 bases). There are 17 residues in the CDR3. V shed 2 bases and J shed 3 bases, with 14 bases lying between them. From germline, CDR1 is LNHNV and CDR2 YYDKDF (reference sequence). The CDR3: CATSRPSSGVYNSPLHF. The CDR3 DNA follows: TGTGCCACCAGCAGACCCTCCTCAGGGGTCTATAATTCACCCCTCCACTTT.

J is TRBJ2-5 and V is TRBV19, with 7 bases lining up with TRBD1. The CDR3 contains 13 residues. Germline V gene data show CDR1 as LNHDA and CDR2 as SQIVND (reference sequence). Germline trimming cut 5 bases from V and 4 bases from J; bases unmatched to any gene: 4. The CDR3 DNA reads TGTGCCAGTAGTCTGACAGGGATAGAGACCCAGTACTTC. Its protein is CASSLTGIETQYF.

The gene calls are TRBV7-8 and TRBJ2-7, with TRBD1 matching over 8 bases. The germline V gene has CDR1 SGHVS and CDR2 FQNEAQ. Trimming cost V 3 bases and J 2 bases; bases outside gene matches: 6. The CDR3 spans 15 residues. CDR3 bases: TGTGCCAGCAGCTTCCCCGGGACAGGCGCCTACGAGCAGTACTTC. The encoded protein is CASSFPGTGAYEQYF.

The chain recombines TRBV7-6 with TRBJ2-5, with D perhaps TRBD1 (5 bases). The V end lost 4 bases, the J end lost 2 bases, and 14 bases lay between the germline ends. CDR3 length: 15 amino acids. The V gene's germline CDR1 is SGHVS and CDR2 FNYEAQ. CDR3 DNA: TGTGCCAGCAGCTCCTCTCAGGGTGGACAAGAGACCCAGTACTTC. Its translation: CASSSSQGGQETQYF.

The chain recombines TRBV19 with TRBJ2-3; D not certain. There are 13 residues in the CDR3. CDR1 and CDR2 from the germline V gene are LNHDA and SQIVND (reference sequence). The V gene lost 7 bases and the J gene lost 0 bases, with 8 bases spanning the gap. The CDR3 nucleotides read TGTGCCAGTATGGTTACTAGCACAGATACGCAGTATTTT. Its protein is CASMVTSTDTQYF.

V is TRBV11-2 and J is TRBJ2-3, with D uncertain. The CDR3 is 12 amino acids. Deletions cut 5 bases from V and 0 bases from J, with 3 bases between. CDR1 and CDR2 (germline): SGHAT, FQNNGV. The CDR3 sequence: CASSGSTDTQYF. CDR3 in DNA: TGTGCCAGCAGCGGCAGCACAGATACGCAGTATTTT.

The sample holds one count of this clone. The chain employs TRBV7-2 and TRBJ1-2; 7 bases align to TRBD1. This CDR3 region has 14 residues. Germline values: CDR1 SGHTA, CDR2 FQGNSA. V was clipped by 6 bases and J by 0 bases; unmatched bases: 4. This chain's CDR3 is CASRRDRANYGYTF. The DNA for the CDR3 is TGTGCCAGCAGGCGCGACAGGGCTAACTATGGCTACACCTTC.

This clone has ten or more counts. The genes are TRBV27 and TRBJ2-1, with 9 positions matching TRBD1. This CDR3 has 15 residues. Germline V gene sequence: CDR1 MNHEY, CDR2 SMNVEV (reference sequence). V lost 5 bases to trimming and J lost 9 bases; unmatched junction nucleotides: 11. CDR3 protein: CASSNTGGARGEQFF. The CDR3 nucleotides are TGTGCCAGCAGTAACACAGGGGGCGCGAGGGGTGAGCAGTTCTTC.

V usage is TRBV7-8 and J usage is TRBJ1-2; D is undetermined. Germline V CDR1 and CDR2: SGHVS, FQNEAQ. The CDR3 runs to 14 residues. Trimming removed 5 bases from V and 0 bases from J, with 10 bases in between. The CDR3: CASSPQQANYGYTF. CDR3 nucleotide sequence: TGTGCCAGCAGCCCCCAGCAGGCTAACTATGGCTACACCTTC. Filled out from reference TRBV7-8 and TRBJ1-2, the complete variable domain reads GAGVSQSPRYKVAKRGQDVALRCDPISGHVSLFWYQQALGQGPEFLTYFQNEAQLDKSGLPSDRFFAERPEGSVSTLKIQRTQQEDSAVYLCASSPQQANYGYTFGSGTRLTVV.

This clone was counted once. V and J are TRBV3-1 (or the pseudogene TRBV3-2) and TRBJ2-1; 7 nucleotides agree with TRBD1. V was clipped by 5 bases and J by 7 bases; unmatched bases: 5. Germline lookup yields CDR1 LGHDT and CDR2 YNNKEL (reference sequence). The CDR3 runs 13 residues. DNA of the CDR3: TGTGCCAGCAGCGTACAGGGGTCAAATGAGCAGTTCTTC. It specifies CASSVQGSNEQFF.